One sample yielded the 18 T cell receptor beta chains listed below, sequenced in a study of blood T cell repertoires in COVID-19. The assay was immunoSEQ multiplex PCR, and TCRdb's table has in-frame clones only and misses some. The sample includes 210,000 or so clones, approximately 91% of them seen just once. The specimen sequenced was peripheral blood. Every receptor here comes from a woman between 35 and 50 years old who had recovered from COVID-19.

This clone was counted a few times. The rearrangement links TRBV5-1 to TRBJ1-1; D is perhaps TRBD1 (6 bases). Germline CDR1 reads SGHRS; CDR2 reads YFSETQ. This CDR3 has 13 amino acids. V lost 1 base to trimming and J lost 3 bases, with 7 bases between them. CDR3 nucleotides: TGCGCCAGCAGCTTGTCAGGGGACACTGAAGCTTTCTTT. Its protein product is CASSLSGDTEAFF.

V usage is TRBV6-5 and J usage is TRBJ1-1; perhaps TRBD1 as D (6 bases). Germline-derived CDR1 and CDR2 are MNHEY and SVGAGI. V was pared by 6 bases and J by 4 bases, with 15 bases between. This CDR3 has 14 residues. This CDR3 reads CASSQQGSGTEAFF. The CDR3 coding sequence is TGTGCCAGCAGCCAACAGGGAAGTGGCACTGAAGCTTTCTTT.

The rearrangement links TRBV30 to TRBJ1-2; D remains ambiguous. Germline CDR1 GTSNPN, CDR2 SVGIG (reference sequence). The V gene lost 3 bases and the J gene lost 8 bases, with 13 bases spanning the gap. This CDR3 region has 12 residues. DNA of the CDR3: TGTGCCTGGAGGGGAGACAAGCACGGCTACACCTTC. Translating it yields CAWRGDKHGYTF.

The gene calls are TRBV19 and TRBJ2-2; 9 bases map to TRBD2. The CDR3 spans 16 residues. Per germline, CDR1 LNHDA and CDR2 SQIVND (reference sequence). Losses at the gene ends were 7 bases for V and 4 bases for J; bases not matched to a gene: 10. The CDR3 is CASNPPGAGGTGELFF. The DNA of the CDR3 is TGTGCCAGTAATCCGCCCGGAGCGGGAGGCACCGGGGAGCTGTTTTTT.

In the case of this clone: The sample holds other DNA sequences that translate to the same CDR3. V usage is TRBV5-1 and J usage is TRBJ2-3, with 8 bases lining up with TRBD1. Germline-derived CDR1 and CDR2 are SGHRS and YFSETQ. This CDR3 has 15 residues. After removal of 0 bases from V and 4 bases from J, the junction contained 4 bases not matched to a gene. CDR3 sequence (DNA): TGCGCCAGCAGCTTGGTAGGCAGGGGGCCAGATACGCAGTATTTT. It translates to CASSLVGRGPDTQYF. Variable domain in full (rest from reference TRBV5-1 and TRBJ2-3): KAGVTQTPRYLIKTRGQQVTLSCSPISGHRSVSWYQQTPGQGLQFLFEYFSETQRNKGNFPGRFSGRQFSNSRSEMNVSTLELGDSALYLCASSLVGRGPDTQYFGPGTRLTVL.

This chain joins TRBV13 and TRBJ2-7, with TRBD2 identical over 10 bases. Germline V lookup: CDR1 PRHDT, CDR2 FYEKMQ (reference sequence). This CDR3 comprises 16 residues. J gave up 1 base and V 4 bases, and 7 bases lay outside the gene matches. The chain's CDR3 is CASSSEAGGPSYEQYF. The CDR3 nucleotides are TGTGCCAGCAGCTCGGAAGCGGGAGGGCCTTCCTACGAGCAGTACTTC. The entire variable domain, with the rest obtained from reference TRBV13 and TRBJ2-7, is as follows: AAGVIQSPRHLIKEKRETATLKCYPIPRHDTVYWYQQGPGQDPQFLISFYEKMQSDKGSIPDRFSAQQFSDYHSELNMSSLELGDSALYFCASSSEAGGPSYEQYFGPGTRLTVT.

This clone was counted once. The rearrangement links TRBV28 to TRBJ2-3; possibly TRBD2 for D (5 bases). Trimming stripped 5 bases from V and 3 bases from J, with 12 bases between. CDR1 and CDR2 from the germline V gene are MDHEN and SYDVKM. The CDR3 runs 14 residues. Here the CDR3 DNA reads TGTGCCAGCAGTCCTAGCTTCGGGACAGATACGCAGTATTTT. Protein product: CASSPSFGTDTQYF.

This sequence joins TRBV3-1 (or the pseudogene TRBV3-2) and TRBJ2-5, with 9 bases that match TRBD2. This CDR3 comprises 18 residues. Germline CDR1 is LGHDT and CDR2 is YNNKEL (reference sequence). Germline trimming cut 4 bases from V and 4 bases from J; bases unmatched to any gene: 16. The CDR3 DNA is TGTGCCAGCAGCCCCAGTCCCTTTGCGGGAGGGCCGGGAGAGACCCAGTACTTC. Protein: CASSPSPFAGGPGETQYF.

The chain is built from TRBV5-5 and TRBJ2-5; 8 bases map to TRBD1. V lost 4 bases and J lost 5; bases outside the gene matches: 10. This CDR3 region has 15 residues. The germline V gene encodes CDR1 SGHKS and CDR2 YYEKEE (reference sequence). The CDR3 protein is CASSVGQATRETQYF. CDR3 nucleotide sequence: TGTGCCAGCAGCGTGGGACAGGCGACTCGGGAGACCCAGTACTTC. Filled out from reference TRBV5-5 and TRBJ2-5, the complete variable domain reads DAGVTQSPTHLIKTRGQQVTLRCSPISGHKSVSWYQQVLGQGPQFIFQYYEKEERGRGNFPDRFSARQFPNYSSELNVNALLLGDSALYLCASSVGQATRETQYFGPGTRLLVL.

The chain carries TRBV28 and TRBJ1-6; TRBD1 matches 7 bases. Germline values: CDR1 MDHEN, CDR2 SYDVKM. This CDR3 region has 13 residues. The trim removed 7 bases at V and 10 bases at J, leaving 7 bases unmatched. The CDR3 bases are TGTGCCAGCACTGACAGGGAGTACTCACCCCTCCACTTT. It specifies CASTDREYSPLHF.

This chain connects TRBV3-1 (or the pseudogene TRBV3-2) to TRBJ2-3; D not resolved. Germline V gene data show CDR1 as LGHDT and CDR2 as YNNKEL (reference sequence). This CDR3 region has 16 residues. Trimming removed 1 base at V and 1 base at J, with 12 bases between. The CDR3 protein is CASSQGLVSGTDTQYF. The CDR3 DNA is TGTGCCAGCAGCCAAGGCCTAGTCTCTGGCACAGATACGCAGTATTTT.

This sequence joins TRBV19 and TRBJ1-1; D gene uncertain. The CDR3 length is 11 residues. The germline CDR1 and CDR2 sequences are LNHDA and SQIVND (reference sequence). With 8 bases removed from V and 1 base from J, the gap between germline ends came to 5 bases. This CDR3 is CASHRNTEAFF. The DNA for the CDR3 is TGTGCCAGTCACAGGAACACTGAAGCTTTCTTT. The full variable domain, with the rest looked up from reference TRBV19 and TRBJ1-1, is DGGITQSPKYLFRKEGQNVTLSCEQNLNHDAMYWYRQDPGQGLRLIYYSQIVNDFQKGDIAEGYSVSREKKESFPLTVTSAQKNPTAFYLCASHRNTEAFFGQGTRLTVV.

This chain uses TRBV11-3 with TRBJ2-5; TRBD1 matches at 7 bases. With V trimmed by 1 base and J by 7 bases, 3 bases remained unmatched. Germline-derived CDR1 and CDR2 are SGHNT and YENEEA. The CDR3 covers 13 residues. DNA for the CDR3: TGTGCCAGCAGCTTAGCACCAGGGGGGACCCAGTACTTC. This codes for CASSLAPGGTQYF. Drawing the rest from reference TRBV11-3 and TRBJ2-5, the complete variable domain is EAGVVQSPRYKIIEKKQPVAFWCNPISGHNTLYWYLQNLGQGPELLIRYENEEAVDDSQLPKDRFSAERLKGVDSTLKIQPAELGDSAVYLCASSLAPGGTQYFGPGTRLLVL.

The chain carries TRBV2 and TRBJ1-4; 11 nucleotides align to TRBD1. This CDR3 comprises 14 residues. V was clipped by 7 bases and J by 8 bases; unmatched bases: 6. Germline V gene data show CDR1 as SNHLY and CDR2 as FYNNEI. The chain's CDR3 is CASTAGTGGEKLFF. As DNA, the CDR3 is TGTGCCAGCACTGCCGGGACAGGGGGGGAAAAACTGTTTTTT.

The chain carries TRBV18 and TRBJ2-1; 8 bases align to TRBD2. Germline-derived CDR1 and CDR2 are KGHSH and LQKENI. This CDR3 has 17 amino acids. V shed 2 bases and J 5 bases; nucleotides not matched to a gene: 11. CDR3 loop: CASSPDKRRGGNNEQFF. DNA for the CDR3: TGTGCCAGCTCACCAGACAAACGACGGGGGGGAAACAATGAGCAGTTCTTC. The complete variable domain, with remaining parts taken from reference TRBV18 and TRBJ2-1, reads NAGVMQNPRHLVRRRGQEARLRCSPMKGHSHVYWYRQLPEEGLKFMVYLQKENIIDESGMPKERFSAEFPKEGPSILRIQQVVRGDSAAYFCASSPDKRRGGNNEQFFGPGTRLTVL.

The table lists this clone with a count of one. The V call is TRBV25-1, the J call TRBJ2-5; D remains unclear. Per the germline V gene, CDR1 is MGHDK and CDR2 is SYGVNS. The CDR3 sequence is 14 residues long. The ends were cut back, 4 bases at V and 0 bases at J, with 9 bases in the middle. The DNA for the CDR3 is TGTGCCAGCAGTGGACCGACTTACCAAGAGACCCAGTACTTC. Its translation is CASSGPTYQETQYF.

This sequence joins TRBV27 and TRBJ1-3, with a weak D call TRBD1 (6 bases). This CDR3 has 15 residues. The V gene lost 2 bases and the J gene lost 4 bases, with 12 bases spanning the gap. The germline V gene has CDR1 MNHEY and CDR2 SMNVEV (reference sequence). The CDR3 spells CASSLTGKSGNTIYF. The DNA for the CDR3 is TGTGCCAGCAGTTTAACAGGGAAATCAGGAAACACCATATATTTT.

The CDR3 nucleotides are TGTGCCATCAGCCCCGGGACAGACTACGAGCAGTACTTC. Its translation: CAISPGTDYEQYF. The rearrangement uses TRBV10-3 and TRBJ2-7; 7 bases map to TRBD1. The trim removed 6 bases at V and 3 bases at J, leaving 5 bases unmatched. In germline, CDR1 is ENHRY, CDR2 SYGVKD. The CDR3 is made up of 13 amino acids.